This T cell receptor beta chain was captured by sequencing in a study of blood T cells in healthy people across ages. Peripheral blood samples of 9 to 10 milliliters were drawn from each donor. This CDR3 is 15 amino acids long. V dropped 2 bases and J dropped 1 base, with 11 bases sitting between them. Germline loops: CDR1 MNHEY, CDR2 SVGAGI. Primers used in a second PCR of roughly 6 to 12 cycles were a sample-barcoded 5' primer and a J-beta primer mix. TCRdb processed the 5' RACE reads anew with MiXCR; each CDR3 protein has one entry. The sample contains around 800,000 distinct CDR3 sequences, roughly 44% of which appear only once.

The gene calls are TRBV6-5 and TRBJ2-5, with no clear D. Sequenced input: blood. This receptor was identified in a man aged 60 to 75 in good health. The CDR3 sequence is CASSYDPNPQETQYF. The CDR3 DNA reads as TGTGCCAGCAGTTACGACCCGAACCCCCAAGAGACCCAGTACTTC.